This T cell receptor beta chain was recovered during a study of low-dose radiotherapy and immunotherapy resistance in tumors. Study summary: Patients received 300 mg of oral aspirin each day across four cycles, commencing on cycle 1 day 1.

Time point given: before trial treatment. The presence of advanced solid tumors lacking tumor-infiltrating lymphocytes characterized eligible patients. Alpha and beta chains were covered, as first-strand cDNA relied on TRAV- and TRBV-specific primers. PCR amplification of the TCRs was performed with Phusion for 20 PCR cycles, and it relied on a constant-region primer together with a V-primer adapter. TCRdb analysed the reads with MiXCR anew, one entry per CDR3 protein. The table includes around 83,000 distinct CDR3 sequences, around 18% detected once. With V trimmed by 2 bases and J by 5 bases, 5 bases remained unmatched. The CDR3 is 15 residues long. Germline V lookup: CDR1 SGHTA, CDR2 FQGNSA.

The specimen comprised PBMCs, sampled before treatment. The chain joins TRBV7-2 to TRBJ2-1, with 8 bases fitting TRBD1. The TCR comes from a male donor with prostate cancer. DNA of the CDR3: TGTGCCAGCAGCTTACAAGGACAGGGCAACAATGAGCAGTTCTTC. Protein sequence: CASSLQGQGNNEQFF.